The next 27 T cell receptor beta chains were all read from a single sample in a study of blood T cell repertoires in COVID-19. The method was immunoSEQ multiplex PCR; TCRdb's version includes in-frame clones alone and lacks a portion of them. The data contain around 190,000 clones, 86% of them singletons. The sequenced material came from PBMCs or T cells enriched from blood (not recorded which). All receptors come from a woman between 40 and 55 years old in a cohort exposed to, infected with or recovered from COVID-19 (not recorded which).

The chain carries TRBV28 and TRBJ2-2, with D perhaps matching TRBD2 (7 bases). The CDR3 has 15 amino acids. Trimming shortened V by 4 bases and J by 4 bases, and 13 bases separated the two germline ends. Germline V gene sequence: CDR1 MDHEN, CDR2 SYDVKM. CDR3 nucleotide sequence: TGTGCCAGCAGTTCTCCGGGGGGCCTCACCGGGGAGCTGTTTTTT. The encoded protein is CASSSPGGLTGELFF.

The V gene is TRBV11-2, the J gene TRBJ1-6, with unresolved D. V lost 4 bases to trimming and J lost 8 bases, with 15 bases between them. CDR1 and CDR2 from the germline V gene are SGHAT and FQNNGV. The CDR3 has 15 residues. The CDR3 loop is CASSSQTPPDSPLHF. The DNA of the CDR3 is TGTGCCAGCAGCTCCCAGACACCGCCGGATTCACCCCTCCACTTT. Full variable domain (remainder filled in from reference TRBV11-2 and TRBJ1-6): EAGVAQSPRYKIIEKRQSVAFWCNPISGHATLYWYQQILGQGPKLLIQFQNNGVVDDSQLPKDRFSAERLKGVDSTLKIQPAKLEDSAVYLCASSSQTPPDSPLHFGNGTRLTVT.

The rearrangement links TRBV5-5 to TRBJ2-7; TRBD2 agrees at 7 bases. Germline V CDR1 and CDR2: SGHKS, YYEKEE (reference sequence). This CDR3 is built from 15 residues. Trimming cost V 3 bases and J 1 base; bases outside gene matches: 7. Here the CDR3 DNA reads TGTGCCAGCAGCTCACTGGGAGGGAAGTCCTACGAGCAGTACTTC. Amino acid sequence: CASSSLGGKSYEQYF.

This clone was seen once. This chain connects TRBV7-9 to TRBJ1-1, with TRBD1 identical over 7 bases. The ends lost 8 bases at V and 5 bases at J; junction bases unmatched: 8. The CDR3 has 13 residues. The germline gives CDR1 SEHNR, CDR2 FQNEAQ (reference sequence). DNA of the CDR3: TGTGCCAGCGGGGAGACAGGGCGGACTGAAGCTTTCTTT. Its protein is CASGETGRTEAFF.

V is TRBV9 and J is TRBJ2-5; 7 nucleotides line up with TRBD2. Trimming at V came to 2 bases and at J to 0 bases, leaving 4 bases not matched to a gene. Germline V gene data show CDR1 as SGDLS and CDR2 as YYNGEE. The length of the CDR3 is 15 residues. The CDR3 bases are TGTGCCAGCAGCGTTGGAGCGGGGCACCAAGAGACCCAGTACTTC. This translates into CASSVGAGHQETQYF.

This chain joins TRBV21-1 and TRBJ2-1; TRBD2, as called in the table, went unchecked against the DNA. TRBV21-1 is assigned pseudogene status. The CDR3 length is 15 residues. In nucleotides, the CDR3 is TGTGCCAGCAGCAAAACTCCGGGACTAGGGGATGAGCAGTTCTTC. This codes for CASSKTPGLGDEQFF.

This chain uses TRBV5-1 with TRBJ2-1; 8 positions match TRBD2. The CDR3 has 15 residues. CDR1 and CDR2 from the germline V gene are SGHRS and YFSETQ. V was clipped by 3 bases and J by 7 bases; unmatched bases: 9. Here the CDR3 reads CASSSNSGTWNEQFF. Written as DNA, the CDR3 is TGCGCCAGCAGCTCGAATAGCGGGACGTGGAATGAGCAGTTCTTC.

V usage is TRBV11-2 and J usage is TRBJ1-6; 7 bases agree with TRBD1. The CDR3 totals 16 residues. CDR1 and CDR2 (germline): SGHAT, FQNNGV. V lost 1 base, J lost 7 bases, and 7 bases stayed unmatched. CDR3 DNA: TGTGCCAGCAGCTTAGGGCCGGGACAGAAGAATTCACCCCTCCACTTT. It translates to CASSLGPGQKNSPLHF.

This clone has a handful of counts. This chain joins TRBV29-1 and TRBJ1-1, with a tentative D call TRBD1 (6 bases). The CDR3 spans 14 residues. CDR1 is SQVTM and CDR2 is ANQGSEA in the germline V gene. The V and J ends lost 3 bases and 5 bases respectively, with 16 bases between them. The CDR3 DNA follows: TGCAGCGTTGAGGACCGGACAGAGGGGACTGAAGCTTTCTTT. Translating gives CSVEDRTEGTEAFF.

The chain joins TRBV10-3 to TRBJ2-2; 9 bases match TRBD1. The CDR3 consists of 14 residues. V lost 4 bases, J lost 7 bases, and 4 bases stayed unmatched. Germline CDR1 reads ENHRY; CDR2 reads SYGVKD. CDR3 residues: CAISGDRVVGELFF. The CDR3 DNA sequence: TGTGCCATCAGTGGGGACAGGGTTGTCGGGGAGCTGTTTTTT.

The chain uses TRBV24-1 and TRBJ1-1; D call uncertain. Germline-derived CDR1 and CDR2 are KGHDR and SFDVKD. The CDR3 has 14 amino acids. Trimming cost V 9 bases and J 2 bases, with 15 bases left between them. The CDR3 region is CATRGGWGNTEAFF. CDR3 nucleotides: TGTGCCACCCGTGGAGGGTGGGGAAACACTGAAGCTTTCTTT.

The genes are TRBV10-1 and TRBJ2-3; unclear D gene. The V and J ends lost 8 bases and 5 bases respectively, with 11 bases between them. Germline V gene sequence: CDR1 WNHNN, CDR2 SYGVQD (reference sequence). CDR3 size: 12 residues. The CDR3 sequence is CASGTDGDTQYF. CDR3 nucleotides: TGCGCCAGCGGAACAGACGGAGATACGCAGTATTTT.

This rearrangement joins TRBV11-3 to TRBJ2-3; 12 nucleotides agree with TRBD2. The germline gives CDR1 SGHNT, CDR2 YENEEA. Losses at the gene ends were 4 bases for V and 3 bases for J; bases not matched to a gene: 2. The length of the CDR3 is 15 residues. The CDR3: CASSSGLAGTDTQYF. CDR3 sequence (DNA): TGTGCCAGCAGCTCCGGACTAGCGGGAACAGATACGCAGTATTTT.

The chain recombines TRBV19 with TRBJ2-1, with TRBD2 matching 9 bases. This CDR3 comprises 13 residues. Germline V CDR1 and CDR2: LNHDA, SQIVND (reference sequence). V lost 11 bases to trimming and J lost 9 bases; unmatched junction nucleotides: 11. The CDR3 loop reads CASGREGVGEQFF. The CDR3 nucleotides are TGTGCCTCCGGGCGGGAGGGGGTTGGTGAGCAGTTCTTC.

This chain links TRBV5-3 with TRBJ1-1; no reliable D call. TRBV5-3 is classed as an ORF, of uncertain function. The CDR3 spans 15 residues. The germline V and J ends were trimmed by 6 bases and 0 bases, with 15 bases remaining between them. The CDR3 here is CARTPMAVMNTEAFF. The CDR3 DNA is TGTGCCAGAACCCCCATGGCGGTTATGAACACTGAAGCTTTCTTT.

The chain joins TRBV12-3 or TRBV12-4 to TRBJ1-5, with D uncertain. Trimming stripped 1 base from V and 6 bases from J, with 4 bases between. This CDR3 is 12 amino acids long. The CDR3 region is CASSLVSQPQHF. Written as DNA, the CDR3 is TGTGCCAGCAGTTTAGTATCTCAGCCCCAGCATTTT.

DNA of the CDR3: TGTGCCAGCAGCTCTTGGACAGTCTCCTACGAGCAGTACTTC. This encodes CASSSWTVSYEQYF. V is TRBV5-4 and J is TRBJ2-7; D may be TRBD1 (6 bases). From germline, CDR1 is SGHNT and CDR2 YYREEE (reference sequence). Trimming took 3 bases from V and 0 from J, leaving 10 bases between them. The CDR3 runs to 14 residues.

This clone was seen just once. The rearrangement uses TRBV19 and TRBJ2-2; 10 nucleotides line up with TRBD2. The CDR3 has 14 amino acids. CDR1 is LNHDA and CDR2 is SQIVND in the germline V gene (reference sequence). V shed 1 base, J shed 11 bases, and the junction held 4 bases outside the gene matches. The CDR3 DNA reads TGTGCCAGTAGTATAGCGGCTAGCGGGGGAGAGCTGTTTTTT. Protein sequence: CASSIAASGGELFF.

This clone has at least ten counts. For the CDR3, the DNA is TGTGCCAGCAGTTCGGGACTAGCGGGAGAAGAGCAGTTCTTC. It translates to CASSSGLAGEEQFF. The rearrangement joins TRBV6-4 to TRBJ2-1, with TRBD2 matching over 14 bases. The germline V gene has CDR1 MRHNA and CDR2 SNTAGT. The length of the CDR3 is 14 residues. The ends lost 5 bases at V and 10 bases at J; junction bases unmatched: 4.

The chain recombines TRBV14 with TRBJ1-2, with D maybe TRBD1 (6 bases). Germline V CDR1 and CDR2: SGHDN, FVKESK. The CDR3 has 15 residues. The V gene lost 1 base and the J gene lost 4 bases, with 13 bases spanning the gap. CDR3 amino acids: CASSQAVRDIYGYTF. In DNA form, the CDR3 reads TGTGCCAGCAGCCAAGCTGTAAGGGACATCTATGGCTACACCTTC.

The gene calls are TRBV10-2 and TRBJ2-1; 8 bases map to TRBD1. Germline V gives CDR1 WSHSY, CDR2 SAAADI. This CDR3 comprises 14 residues. Trimming removed 4 bases from V and 4 bases from J; junction bases left unmatched: 3. CDR3 DNA sequence: TGCGCCAGCAGTGTAACAGGGGGTTACAATGAGCAGTTCTTC. Translated: CASSVTGGYNEQFF.

This clone was picked up a small number of times. V gene TRBV6-5 combines with J gene TRBJ1-1; possible D gene TRBD1, 5 bases. V lost 7 bases, J lost 5 bases, and 17 bases lay in between. Germline CDR1 MNHEY, CDR2 SVGAGI. The CDR3 has 14 residues. In nucleotides, the CDR3 is TGTGCCAGCAATTTTGGGGGGGGAGAAACTGAAGCTTTCTTT. Amino acids: CASNFGGGETEAFF.

The V call is TRBV13, the J call TRBJ1-1; D not certain. This CDR3 spans 14 amino acids. The germline CDR1 and CDR2 sequences are PRHDT and FYEKMQ (reference sequence). V lost 1 base to trimming and J lost 13 bases, with 19 bases between them. In DNA form, the CDR3 reads TGTGCCAGCAGCTTAGATCGTCGAGATTTCAATTATTTCTTT. It encodes CASSLDRRDFNYFF.

The V and J genes are TRBV4-2 and TRBJ1-6; TRBD1 aligns across 7 bases. The CDR3 length is 16 residues. The V gene's germline CDR1 is LGHNA and CDR2 YNFKEQ. The J segment lost 0 bases and the V segment lost 6 bases, leaving 5 bases of the junction unmatched. DNA for the CDR3: TGTGCCAGCAGACCGGGACAGAGCTCCTATAATTCACCCCTCCACTTT. Protein product: CASRPGQSSYNSPLHF.

The rearrangement links TRBV4-1 to TRBJ1-3; TRBD1 matches at 9 bases. Germline V gene lookup returns CDR1 MGHRA and CDR2 YSYEKL. This CDR3 comprises 16 residues. The trim removed 4 bases at V and 4 bases at J, leaving 8 bases unmatched. The CDR3 sequence: CASSRFGQGRGNTIYF. CDR3 coding DNA: TGCGCCAGCAGCCGGTTCGGACAGGGGCGAGGAAACACCATATATTTT.

The V gene is TRBV13, the J gene TRBJ1-3; 7 bases are shared with TRBD1. V lost 4 bases to trimming and J lost 5 bases; unmatched junction nucleotides: 2. The CDR3 is 13 amino acids. The germline gives CDR1 PRHDT, CDR2 FYEKMQ (reference sequence). The CDR3 sequence is CASSSQGRNTIYF. The CDR3 nucleotides read TGTGCCAGCAGCTCACAGGGGAGAAACACCATATATTTT.

The J gene is TRBJ1-1, the V gene TRBV27; D is unclear. V shed 1 base and J shed 2 bases, with 14 bases lying between them. The germline CDR1 and CDR2 sequences are MNHEY and SMNVEV (reference sequence). The CDR3 runs 16 residues. Written as DNA, the CDR3 is TGTGCCAGCAGTTTATTGTCCGCGACGGGAAACACTGAAGCTTTCTTT. Translation: CASSLLSATGNTEAFF.